This T cell receptor (beta chain) was sequenced in a study of blood T cell repertoires in COVID-19. Study-level information: The United States, Italy and Spain supplied acute and convalescent COVID-19 samples. The cDNA or gDNA used as material had been derived from T cells, B-cell-depleted T cells, or PBMCs.

The length of the CDR3 is 13 residues. Between the trimmed V and J ends, which lost 5 bases and 1 base, there was a span of 8 bases. Original analysis: Researchers report that nucleated cell counts were estimated from reference gene primer amplification. Using immunoSEQ multiplex PCR, the repertoire was profiled, and TCRdb retains in-frame clones only, with some absent. Clonal size and the V and J genes are those of that table, whereas D and trimming came from the DNA. Of roughly 100,000 clones listed, around 81% are singletons. The sample comprised peripheral blood. The V and J genes are TRBV12-3 or TRBV12-4 and TRBJ1-1; no reliable D call. This TCR was recovered from a man in his 60s with acute or convalescent COVID-19. The chain's CDR3 is CASSRQENTEAFF. CDR3 DNA sequence: TGTGCCAGCAGTCGTCAGGAGAACACTGAAGCTTTCTTT.